One and the same sample provided the 29 T cell receptor beta chains below, sequenced in a study of blood T cell repertoires in COVID-19. The assay was immunoSEQ multiplex PCR, and TCRdb's table has in-frame clones only and misses some. This table holds 170,000 or so clones, about four fifths found once. The source material was peripheral blood. These receptors all stem from a man in his 70s with active or convalescent COVID-19.

V usage is TRBV5-4 and J usage is TRBJ1-5; D gene unclear. Between the trimmed V and J ends, which lost 4 bases and 3 bases, there was a span of 8 bases. In germline, CDR1 is SGHNT, CDR2 YYREEE (reference sequence). The CDR3 totals 13 residues. This CDR3 is CASSQDTNQPQHF. CDR3 in DNA: TGTGCCAGCAGCCAAGACACCAATCAGCCCCAGCATTTT.

A few counts support this clone. Other nucleotide sequences from this sample produce the same CDR3. This chain joins TRBV6-5 and TRBJ1-1; D not resolved. Germline CDR1 reads MNHEY; CDR2 reads SVGAGI. This CDR3 has 13 amino acids. With 2 bases removed from V and 2 bases from J, the gap between germline ends came to 6 bases. The CDR3 coding sequence is TGTGCCAGCAGTTACAACGGTAACACTGAAGCTTTCTTT. Translating gives CASSYNGNTEAFF.

The gene calls are TRBV10-3 and TRBJ2-7; possible D gene TRBD2, 5 bases. The CDR3 covers 16 residues. V was trimmed by 2 bases and J by 6 bases, leaving 20 bases between them. Germline V CDR1 and CDR2: ENHRY, SYGVKD. This chain's CDR3 is CAISEPRGPWVGEQYF. The CDR3 nucleotides read TGTGCCATCAGTGAGCCCCGGGGTCCATGGGTCGGCGAGCAGTACTTC.

This clone was seen only once. The sample carries other DNA sequences with the same CDR3. Here the CDR3 DNA reads TGTGCCAGCGCGGCGAACTATGGCTACACCTTC. Encoded protein: CASAANYGYTF. The chain recombines TRBV28 with TRBJ1-2; D not resolved. V gave up 8 bases and J gave up 2 bases, with 6 bases separating them. Germline assignment: CDR1 MDHEN and CDR2 SYDVKM. CDR3 size: 11 residues.

The chain is built from TRBV6-2 or TRBV6-3 and TRBJ1-3; D is ambiguous. Germline lookup yields CDR1 MNHEY and CDR2 SVGEGT. This CDR3 comprises 15 residues. Trimming pared 2 bases from V and 4 bases from J, leaving 12 bases between. The CDR3 spells CASSYRSSWGNTIYF. The CDR3 DNA reads as TGTGCCAGCAGTTACCGGAGTTCCTGGGGAAACACCATATATTTT.

This rearrangement joins TRBV7-9 to TRBJ1-2; TRBD1 might be the D (6 bases). CDR1 and CDR2 from the germline V gene are SEHNR and FQNEAQ (reference sequence). This CDR3 is 14 amino acids long. With 5 bases removed from V and 2 bases from J, the gap between germline ends came to 12 bases. CDR3 region: CASSLQGTNYGYTF. The CDR3 region has the DNA TGTGCCAGCAGCCTACAGGGCACCAACTATGGCTACACCTTC.

This clone appeared once. The genes are TRBV19 and TRBJ1-1; perhaps TRBD1 as D (6 bases). CDR1 and CDR2 (germline): LNHDA, SQIVND (reference sequence). The CDR3 sequence is 14 residues long. Trimming cost V 7 bases and J 4 bases, with 16 bases left between them. The CDR3 nucleotides read TGTGCCAGTATCCGAGACAGGACTGGCACTGAAGCTTTCTTT. Translating gives CASIRDRTGTEAFF.

The rearrangement links TRBV6-1 to TRBJ2-4; D ambiguous. V lost 2 bases and J 9 bases, leaving 8 bases between the germline ends. Germline values: CDR1 MNHNS, CDR2 SASEGT. This CDR3 has 12 residues. CDR3 bases: TGTGCCAGCAGTGAACTAGAAGGCATTCAGTACTTC. Translating gives CASSELEGIQYF.

The chain employs TRBV5-8 and TRBJ2-3, with 9 bases that match TRBD1. This CDR3 has 16 amino acids. V was pared by 2 bases and J by 2 bases, with 6 bases of the junction left unmatched. Germline assignment: CDR1 SGHTS and CDR2 YDEGEE. Here the CDR3 DNA reads TGTGCCAGCAGCTTTCGGGACAGGGCCTTCACAGATACGCAGTATTTT. Protein sequence: CASSFRDRAFTDTQYF.

This clone is a singleton in its sample. The rearrangement joins TRBV7-6 to TRBJ2-3; 9 bases line up with TRBD2. The CDR3 contains 16 residues. The germline V gene has CDR1 SGHVS and CDR2 FNYEAQ. V was pared by 1 base and J by 6 bases, with 8 bases of the junction left unmatched. The CDR3 loop reads CASSLDPAGGPDTQYF. Written as DNA, the CDR3 is TGTGCCAGCAGCTTAGATCCCGCGGGGGGGCCCGATACGCAGTATTTT.

The CDR3 sequence is CASSLGQGEGHGYTF. The CDR3 DNA reads as TGTGCCAGCAGTTTAGGACAGGGGGAGGGCCATGGCTACACCTTC. The chain couples TRBV6-5 to TRBJ1-2; TRBD1 matches 10 bases. The CDR3 runs to 15 residues. Germline CDR1 MNHEY, CDR2 SVGAGI. V shed 4 bases, J shed 6 bases, and the junction held 8 bases outside the gene matches.

The sample holds one count of this clone. The rearrangement links TRBV7-2 to TRBJ1-5, with TRBD1 matching 7 bases. Germline V CDR1 and CDR2: SGHTA, FQGNSA. The CDR3 has 17 residues. Trimming removed 0 bases from V and 5 bases from J; junction bases left unmatched: 10. The CDR3 region has the DNA TGTGCCAGCAGCTTAGCGGCGGGACAGTTGGGGGATCAGCCCCAGCATTTT. This encodes CASSLAAGQLGDQPQHF. Full variable domain (outside the CDR3, taken from reference TRBV7-2 and TRBJ1-5): GAGVSQSPSNKVTEKGKDVELRCDPISGHTALYWYRQSLGQGLEFLIYFQGNSAPDKSGLPSDRFSAERTGGSVSTLTIQRTQQEDSAVYLCASSLAAGQLGDQPQHFGDGTRLSIL.

The chain combines TRBV2 with TRBJ2-3, with 7 bases aligning to TRBD2. The CDR3 sequence is 17 residues long. V was clipped by 6 bases and J by 7 bases; unmatched bases: 19. CDR1 and CDR2 (germline): SNHLY, FYNNEI. CDR3 nucleotides: TGTGCCAGCAGAGTTCGGAGAACTAGCGCCGGGGGGAATACGCAGTATTTT. Translated: CASRVRRTSAGGNTQYF. Full variable domain (rest looked up from reference TRBV2 and TRBJ2-3): EPEVTQTPSHQVTQMGQEVILRCVPISNHLYFYWYRQILGQKVEFLVSFYNNEISEKSEIFDDQFSVERPDGSNFTLKIRSTKLEDSAMYFCASRVRRTSAGGNTQYFGPGTRLTVL.

The J gene is TRBJ1-1, the V gene TRBV6-4, with a tentative D call TRBD1 (6 bases). The germline V gene has CDR1 MRHNA and CDR2 SNTAGT. V was trimmed by 6 bases and J by 1 base, leaving 12 bases between them. CDR3 size: 14 residues. The CDR3 here is CASSVEGGNTEAFF. CDR3 bases: TGTGCCAGCAGCGTCGAAGGGGGGAACACTGAAGCTTTCTTT.

This sequence joins TRBV18 and TRBJ1-2; D possibly corresponds to TRBD1 (5 bases). The CDR3 loop spans 16 amino acids. V lost 3 bases and J lost 0, with 14 bases in between. Germline values: CDR1 KGHSH, CDR2 LQKENI. The CDR3 nucleotides read TGTGCCAGCTCACCGGGGACTTCGACAGCTAACTATGGCTACACCTTC. It is translated as CASSPGTSTANYGYTF.

The rearrangement uses TRBV30 and TRBJ2-1; TRBD1 matches at 8 bases. Germline CDR1 reads GTSNPN; CDR2 reads SVGIG (reference sequence). This CDR3 is 13 amino acids long. Trimming at V came to 4 bases and at J to 7 bases, leaving 6 bases not matched to a gene. The CDR3 is CAWTQTGENEQFF. The CDR3 nucleotides are TGTGCCTGGACTCAGACAGGGGAGAATGAGCAGTTCTTC.

The rearrangement uses TRBV4-2 and TRBJ2-6, with D hard to call. Per the germline V gene, CDR1 is LGHNA and CDR2 is YNFKEQ. The CDR3 is 13 amino acids. With 4 bases removed from V and 2 bases from J, the gap between germline ends came to 3 bases. The CDR3 sequence is CASSRPGANVLTF. The CDR3 bases are TGTGCCAGCAGCCGGCCTGGGGCCAACGTCCTGACTTTC.

CDR3 DNA: TGTGCCAGCAGCATGGGACTAGCGGGAGGGCCAAGAGAGCAGTACTTC. It codes for CASSMGLAGGPREQYF. The genes are TRBV7-6 and TRBJ2-7; 16 nucleotides agree with TRBD2. Germline V gene sequence: CDR1 SGHVS, CDR2 FNYEAQ. The CDR3 has 16 residues. V dropped 5 bases and J dropped 7; count of bases not matched to a gene: 8.

The gene calls are TRBV6-6 and TRBJ2-5; 8 positions agree with TRBD2. Looked up from germline, CDR1 is MNHNY and CDR2 is SVGAGI (reference sequence). This CDR3 is 14 amino acids long. The V gene end was trimmed by 7 bases and the J gene end by 5 bases; junction bases not matched to a gene: 9. Written as DNA, the CDR3 is TGTGCCAGCATCCCGGGGGGGGGTTTGGAGACCCAGTACTTC. This codes for CASIPGGGLETQYF.

This clone was detected once. This chain connects TRBV15 to TRBJ2-7; 7 bases agree with TRBD1. The CDR3 spans 15 residues. With V trimmed by 1 base and J by 2 bases, 5 bases remained unmatched. The germline V gene has CDR1 LNHNV and CDR2 YYDKDF (reference sequence). This CDR3 reads CATSRGQGVPYEQYF. CDR3 DNA: TGTGCCACCAGCAGAGGACAGGGAGTACCCTACGAGCAGTACTTC.

V gene TRBV7-9 combines with J gene TRBJ1-2, with a possible D match to TRBD1 (6 bases). The germline V gene encodes CDR1 SEHNR and CDR2 FQNEAQ (reference sequence). The CDR3 has 14 residues. Trimming removed 7 bases from V and 5 bases from J, with 17 bases in between. The CDR3 sequence: CASTKGGHLYGYTF. The CDR3 region has the DNA TGTGCCAGCACAAAGGGGGGGCACCTATATGGCTACACCTTC.

The chain links TRBV9 to TRBJ1-4; TRBD1 is a possible D gene (6 bases). The germline V gene has CDR1 SGDLS and CDR2 YYNGEE. Trimming pared 2 bases from V and 9 bases from J, leaving 11 bases between. CDR3 length equals 13 residues. The CDR3 DNA sequence: TGTGCCAGCAGCGTTGGGGGCGGTAAAAAACTGTTTTTT. Its translation: CASSVGGGKKLFF.

This chain connects TRBV4-3 to TRBJ1-2; 7 positions agree with TRBD1. Germline CDR1 and CDR2: LGHNA and YSLEER. The CDR3 is 14 residues long. After removal of 4 bases from V and 3 bases from J, the junction contained 5 bases not matched to a gene. The CDR3: CASSPGTEDYGYTF. The DNA of the CDR3 is TGCGCCAGCAGCCCCGGGACAGAAGACTATGGCTACACCTTC.

This rearrangement joins TRBV2 to TRBJ1-1, with a possible D match to TRBD1 (6 bases). Trimming shortened V by 4 bases and J by 3 bases, and 15 bases separated the two germline ends. This CDR3 is 15 amino acids long. Germline loops: CDR1 SNHLY, CDR2 FYNNEI. CDR3 DNA: TGTGCCAGCAGTGGCCGCAGGGGCTCGGACACTGAAGCTTTCTTT. It translates to CASSGRRGSDTEAFF.

The chain combines TRBV11-2 with TRBJ1-2; 8 bases map to TRBD1. This CDR3 region has 15 residues. V trimming: 4 bases; J trimming: 4 bases; junction bases outside the gene matches: 8. Germline CDR1 SGHAT, CDR2 FQNNGV. CDR3 protein: CASSSSGGSLYGYTF. As DNA, the CDR3 is TGTGCCAGCAGCTCGTCAGGGGGCAGCCTCTATGGCTACACCTTC.

The V gene is TRBV18, the J gene TRBJ1-3; D uncertain. This CDR3 contains 20 residues. CDR1 and CDR2 from the germline V gene are KGHSH and LQKENI. Trimming took 3 bases from V and 0 from J, leaving 24 bases between them. CDR3 in amino acids: CASSPFAPSGGASSGNTIYF. The CDR3 region has the DNA TGTGCCAGCTCACCCTTCGCGCCCTCGGGAGGTGCCAGCTCTGGAAACACCATATATTTT.

The gene calls are TRBV29-1 and TRBJ1-1, with 9 bases fitting TRBD1. After removal of 6 bases from V and 4 bases from J, the junction contained 15 bases not matched to a gene. Germline CDR1 and CDR2: SQVTM and ANQGSEA. The CDR3 is made up of 16 amino acids. In DNA form, the CDR3 reads TGCAGCGTGACCCCAAAGGGACAGGGTAGATTCACTGAAGCTTTCTTT. As protein: CSVTPKGQGRFTEAFF.

V is TRBV6-2 or TRBV6-3 and J is TRBJ2-7; possibly TRBD2 for D (7 bases). The CDR3 loop spans 15 amino acids. The germline CDR1 and CDR2 sequences are MNHEY and SVGEGT. Trimming pared 0 bases from V and 6 bases from J, leaving 15 bases between. CDR3 region: CASSYSAGAVAEQYF. The CDR3 DNA is TGTGCCAGCAGTTACTCTGCGGGGGCCGTTGCCGAGCAGTACTTC.

The V gene is TRBV7-2, the J gene TRBJ1-2; 10 nucleotides align to TRBD1. V dropped 6 bases and J dropped 7; count of bases not matched to a gene: 2. CDR3 size: 12 residues. Germline CDR1 and CDR2: SGHTA and FQGNSA. As DNA, the CDR3 is TGTGCCAGCAGGGACAGGGGGGGTGGCTACACCTTC. It translates to CASRDRGGGYTF.